The entry below describes one TCR beta chain. What it binds is unknown. Method: immunoSEQ multiplex PCR; TCRdb's copy keeps in-frame clones and lacks some. The sample holds roughly 30,000 clones; about three quarters are singletons and the top ten take under 7%. This sample was taken from a study of T cell clonotyping in hematopoietic cell transplantation. Study at large: Recipients' pretransplant samples followed cytoreduction.

Notes on the study in general: Without cell sorting, CD4 versus CD8 contributions remain unresolved. Recipient TCR diversity dropped after transplant; expanded clonotypes rose from day 30 to 180. Broader posttransplant TCR repertoire diversity was predicted by graft donor and pretransplant recipient Inverse Simpson Index values.

Deletions cut 7 bases from V and 4 bases from J, with 10 bases between. Looked up from germline, CDR1 is LNHDA and CDR2 is SQIVND (reference sequence). This CDR3 contains 12 residues. Sample time point: recipient sample about 28 days before transplant, after cytoreduction. The sequences come from peripheral blood mononuclear cells, collected before stem cell transplant. The chain carries TRBV19 and TRBJ1-1; D is unclear. The sequence came from a woman in her 30s with chronic myeloid leukemia. Some clones in this sample may be carry-over from other donors' samples. In DNA form, the CDR3 reads TGTGCCAGTAACGGGGAAACCACTGAAGCTTTCTTT. It translates to CASNGETTEAFF.